A selection of T cell receptor beta chains follows, all from one sample in a study of blood T cells in healthy people across ages. MiXCR was run by TCRdb on the 5' RACE reads, yielding one entry per CDR3 protein. The table records some 1 million distinct CDR3 sequences, 40% to 50% of them present only once. The source material was blood. These receptors originate from a woman aged 60-75 years in good health. Both conserved end residues are part of each CDR3. The D gene is left open where the match is weak. Part of the rows lack a size; the others show once, few, many or a class for expanded clones.

d_call: -; v_call: TRBV10-3; j_call: TRBJ2-1; clone_size: many; cdr3_nt: TGTGCCATCAGTGGGTCGTTCTTC; cdr3_aa: CAISGSFF
d_call: -; v_call: TRBV11-2; j_call: TRBJ2-1; clone_size: -; cdr3_nt: TGTGCCAGCAGCTTAGCCAGCTGGGAGCAGTTCTTC; cdr3_aa: CASSLASWEQFF
d_call: -; v_call: TRBV3-1; j_call: TRBJ2-7; clone_size: -; cdr3_nt: TGTGCCAGCAGCCATCGGCAGCCCGGGGCCTACGAGCAGTACTTC; cdr3_aa: CASSHRQPGAYEQYF
d_call: TRBD1; v_call: TRBV20-1; j_call: TRBJ2-7; clone_size: -; cdr3_nt: TGCAGTGCGGAGAAACAGGGGACCTCCTACGAGCAGTACTTC; cdr3_aa: CSAEKQGTSYEQYF
d_call: TRBD2; v_call: TRBV9; j_call: TRBJ2-7; clone_size: -; cdr3_nt: TGTGCCAGCAGCCCCGGACTAGAACTTTACGAGCAGTACTTC; cdr3_aa: CASSPGLELYEQYF
d_call: -; v_call: TRBV27; j_call: TRBJ2-7; clone_size: -; cdr3_nt: TGTGCCAGCAGTCCGCGGTCAAATCGGGCCTACGAGCAGTACTTC; cdr3_aa: CASSPRSNRAYEQYF
d_call: -; v_call: TRBV10-3; j_call: TRBJ1-5; clone_size: -; cdr3_nt: TGTGCCATCAGTAGTGCAGGGTCAGGGGTGGGTAGCAATCAGCCCCAGCATTTT; cdr3_aa: CAISSAGSGVGSNQPQHF
d_call: TRBD1; v_call: TRBV12-3/TRBV12-4; j_call: TRBJ1-2; clone_size: few; cdr3_nt: TGTGCCAGCAGTTTCCGTCTGAGGGGTGGTGACAGGGGATGGGGCTACACCTTC; cdr3_aa: CASSFRLRGGDRGWGYTF
d_call: -; v_call: TRBV21-1; j_call: TRBJ2-3; clone_size: -; cdr3_nt: TGTGCCAGCAGCAAAGCGGGGGGAAATACGCAGTATTTT; cdr3_aa: CASSKAGGNTQYF
d_call: TRBD2; v_call: TRBV20-1; j_call: TRBJ2-3; clone_size: few; cdr3_nt: TGCAGTTCGATGAGCGGGGCCGCTAGCACAGATACGCAGTATTTT; cdr3_aa: CSSMSGAASTDTQYF
d_call: -; v_call: TRBV20-1; j_call: TRBJ2-1; clone_size: few; cdr3_nt: TGCAGTGCTGACTCGGGGAGCTCCTACAATGAGCAGTTCTTC; cdr3_aa: CSADSGSSYNEQFF
d_call: -; v_call: TRBV5-6; j_call: TRBJ2-7; clone_size: -; cdr3_nt: TGTGCCAGCAGCTTTGGACGGCGCGAGCAGTACTTC; cdr3_aa: CASSFGRREQYF
d_call: TRBD1; v_call: TRBV12-3/TRBV12-4; j_call: TRBJ1-2; clone_size: -; cdr3_nt: TGTGCCAGCAGCCATGGACAGGGAAGAAACTATGGCTACACCTTC; cdr3_aa: CASSHGQGRNYGYTF
d_call: TRBD2; v_call: TRBV27; j_call: TRBJ2-7; clone_size: -; cdr3_nt: TGTGCCAGCAGCCTACTAGCGGGCAGCCACGAGCAGTACTTC; cdr3_aa: CASSLLAGSHEQYF
d_call: -; v_call: TRBV20-1; j_call: TRBJ1-1; clone_size: -; cdr3_nt: TGCAGTGCTAGAGGGCTTGACAGGCCCACTGAAGCTTTCTTT; cdr3_aa: CSARGLDRPTEAFF
d_call: -; v_call: TRBV2; j_call: TRBJ1-5; clone_size: few; cdr3_nt: TGTGCCAGCAGTAGAGAGGGGGAGCCCCAGCATTTT; cdr3_aa: CASSREGEPQHF
d_call: TRBD1; v_call: TRBV29-1; j_call: TRBJ2-1; clone_size: -; cdr3_nt: TGCAGCGTCCGGGACAGTCGCGAGACCCAGTTCTTC; cdr3_aa: CSVRDSRETQFF
d_call: -; v_call: TRBV28; j_call: TRBJ1-2; clone_size: few; cdr3_nt: TGTGCCAGCAGTTTAGTGGGGGGCAATGGCTACACCTTC; cdr3_aa: CASSLVGGNGYTF
d_call: TRBD2; v_call: TRBV10-3; j_call: TRBJ2-3; clone_size: -; cdr3_nt: TGTGCTATCAGTGAAAAGCGGGACGGCACAGATACGCAGTATTTT; cdr3_aa: CAISEKRDGTDTQYF
d_call: -; v_call: TRBV27; j_call: TRBJ1-2; clone_size: -; cdr3_nt: TGTGCCAGCAGTTTCTTCCCGGCAGACCCCAGGGATACCTATGGCTACACCTTC; cdr3_aa: CASSFFPADPRDTYGYTF
d_call: -; v_call: TRBV11-3; j_call: TRBJ2-7; clone_size: -; cdr3_nt: TGTGCCAGCAGCTTAGATCATGGCAGGGGTCCTCTACTTTTCTACGAGCAGTACTTC; cdr3_aa: CASSLDHGRGPLLFYEQYF
d_call: TRBD2; v_call: TRBV29-1; j_call: TRBJ2-5; clone_size: -; cdr3_nt: TGCAGCGTTGCCGGACTAGCGGTAGAGACCCAGTACTTC; cdr3_aa: CSVAGLAVETQYF
d_call: -; v_call: TRBV21-1; j_call: TRBJ2-3; clone_size: -; cdr3_nt: TGTGCCAGCAGCAAACTAGGTCGACTACCGACTAGCACAGATACGCAGTATTTT; cdr3_aa: CASSKLGRLPTSTDTQYF
d_call: TRBD2; v_call: TRBV7-3; j_call: TRBJ2-1; clone_size: -; cdr3_nt: TGTGCCAGCAGCCCCCCCGACGGGGGGGGGAATGAGCAGTTCTTC; cdr3_aa: CASSPPDGGGNEQFF
d_call: -; v_call: TRBV27; j_call: TRBJ1-4; clone_size: -; cdr3_nt: TGTGCCAGCAGTCGAAACCCGGGGGGGCTGGATGAAAAACCGTTTTTT; cdr3_aa: CASSRNPGGLDEKPFF
d_call: TRBD1; v_call: TRBV5-1; j_call: TRBJ2-6; clone_size: -; cdr3_nt: TGCGCCAGCAGCTCGACAGGGACGGGGTCTGGGGCCAACGTCCTGACTTTC; cdr3_aa: CASSSTGTGSGANVLTF
d_call: TRBD2; v_call: TRBV5-4; j_call: TRBJ2-7; clone_size: -; cdr3_nt: TGTGCCAGCAGCCTGACGGGCGGGGGGCCCTACGAGCAGTACTTC; cdr3_aa: CASSLTGGGPYEQYF
d_call: -; v_call: TRBV28; j_call: TRBJ1-6; clone_size: -; cdr3_nt: TGTGCCAGCAGCCTGACGAATTCACCCCTCCACTTT; cdr3_aa: CASSLTNSPLHF
d_call: -; v_call: TRBV20-1; j_call: TRBJ2-5; clone_size: -; cdr3_nt: TGCAGTGCTAGCATCTCGTTCAGCCAACAAGAGACCCAGTACTTC; cdr3_aa: CSASISFSQQETQYF
d_call: -; v_call: TRBV5-1; j_call: TRBJ2-7; clone_size: few; cdr3_nt: TGCGCCAGCAGCTTGGAGATTACGGTTGGGTACGAGCAGTACTTC; cdr3_aa: CASSLEITVGYEQYF
d_call: TRBD1; v_call: TRBV6-5; j_call: TRBJ2-2; clone_size: -; cdr3_nt: TGTGCCAGCAGTAACAGGGGCGTGGAGACCGGGGAGCTGTTTTTT; cdr3_aa: CASSNRGVETGELFF
d_call: TRBD1; v_call: TRBV5-1; j_call: TRBJ2-1; clone_size: -; cdr3_nt: TGCGCCAGCAAGAATACAGGGGATACCTACAATGAGCAGTTCTTC; cdr3_aa: CASKNTGDTYNEQFF
d_call: -; v_call: TRBV29-1; j_call: TRBJ2-3; clone_size: -; cdr3_nt: TGCAGCGTCCAACGGATCTCCACAGATACGCAGTATTTT; cdr3_aa: CSVQRISTDTQYF
d_call: TRBD2; v_call: TRBV3-1; j_call: TRBJ2-2; clone_size: -; cdr3_nt: TGTGCCAGCAGGACCAGCGGGAAAAGCACCGGGGAGCTGTTTTTT; cdr3_aa: CASRTSGKSTGELFF
d_call: -; v_call: TRBV13; j_call: TRBJ2-3; clone_size: few; cdr3_nt: TGTGCCAGCAGCCCCCGGACAGCTGTCCCGGGCACAGATACGCAGTATTTT; cdr3_aa: CASSPRTAVPGTDTQYF
d_call: -; v_call: TRBV9; j_call: TRBJ2-1; clone_size: few; cdr3_nt: TGTGCCAGCAGCGGGATGGTCAATGAGCAGTTCTTC; cdr3_aa: CASSGMVNEQFF
d_call: TRBD1; v_call: TRBV29-1; j_call: TRBJ2-6; clone_size: -; cdr3_nt: TGCAGCGTTGAGGGGGACAGGTTCTCTGGGGCCAACGTCCTGACTTTC; cdr3_aa: CSVEGDRFSGANVLTF
d_call: -; v_call: TRBV27; j_call: TRBJ1-4; clone_size: -; cdr3_nt: TGTGCCAGCAGTTTATATTCCGGGAAGAAAACTAATGAAAAACTGTTTTTT; cdr3_aa: CASSLYSGKKTNEKLFF
d_call: -; v_call: TRBV6-6; j_call: TRBJ2-7; clone_size: few; cdr3_nt: TGTGCCAGCAGTTACGAGGGAGAGATCTCCTACGAGCAGTACTTC; cdr3_aa: CASSYEGEISYEQYF
d_call: -; v_call: TRBV20-1; j_call: TRBJ2-7; clone_size: -; cdr3_nt: TGCAGTGCTAGTATAAGTCCCCCGGAGGGCGAGCAGTACTTC; cdr3_aa: CSASISPPEGEQYF
d_call: -; v_call: TRBV9; j_call: TRBJ1-1; clone_size: -; cdr3_nt: TGTGCCAGCAGCGTAGAACGGGCCTTCGGGACTGAAGCTTTCTTT; cdr3_aa: CASSVERAFGTEAFF
d_call: TRBD2; v_call: TRBV5-1; j_call: TRBJ2-5; clone_size: -; cdr3_nt: TGCGCCAGCAGCTTGGAGTCTAGCGGGAGTCCATGGGACCAAGAGACCCAGTACTTC; cdr3_aa: CASSLESSGSPWDQETQYF
d_call: TRBD2; v_call: TRBV7-2; j_call: TRBJ2-5; clone_size: -; cdr3_nt: TGTGCCAGCAGCATGGGAGGGGAGGCGTGGGGGACCCAGTACTTC; cdr3_aa: CASSMGGEAWGTQYF
d_call: -; v_call: TRBV6-1; j_call: TRBJ2-7; clone_size: few; cdr3_nt: TGTGCCAGCAGTGACCTGGGCTTACGAGAGCAGTACTTC; cdr3_aa: CASSDLGLREQYF
d_call: -; v_call: TRBV7-9; j_call: TRBJ2-1; clone_size: many; cdr3_nt: TGTGCCAGCAGCTTATTTTCCGGGGACTCCACCTACAATGAGCAGTTCTTC; cdr3_aa: CASSLFSGDSTYNEQFF
d_call: -; v_call: TRBV28; j_call: TRBJ2-6; clone_size: -; cdr3_nt: TGTGCCAGCAGGGGGCAGGTTGGACTCTCTGGGGCCAACGTCCTGACTTTC; cdr3_aa: CASRGQVGLSGANVLTF
d_call: TRBD2; v_call: TRBV5-1; j_call: TRBJ2-1; clone_size: few; cdr3_nt: TGCGCCAGCAGTAGCCCTAGCGGGAGCTCTAATGAGCAGTTCTTC; cdr3_aa: CASSSPSGSSNEQFF
d_call: TRBD2; v_call: TRBV9; j_call: TRBJ2-5; clone_size: -; cdr3_nt: TGTGCCAGCAGCGTAGGCGGGAGCTTCCAAGAGACCCAGTACTTC; cdr3_aa: CASSVGGSFQETQYF
d_call: TRBD2; v_call: TRBV20-1; j_call: TRBJ2-5; clone_size: -; cdr3_nt: TGCAGTGCTAGAGTTGGCGGGAGCCCCTTCGGTGAGCAGTACTTC; cdr3_aa: CSARVGGSPFGEQYF
d_call: -; v_call: TRBV20-1; j_call: TRBJ2-5; clone_size: few; cdr3_nt: TGCAGTGCTAGAGATCAGGCCAAAGAGACCCAGTACTTC; cdr3_aa: CSARDQAKETQYF
d_call: -; v_call: TRBV18; j_call: TRBJ1-4; clone_size: -; cdr3_nt: TGTGCCAGCGCGATCAGGACTAATGAAAAACTGTTTTTT; cdr3_aa: CASAIRTNEKLFF
d_call: -; v_call: TRBV14; j_call: TRBJ2-7; clone_size: few; cdr3_nt: TGTGCCAGCAGCCAAGAACCGGACGGGAACTACGAGCAGTACTTC; cdr3_aa: CASSQEPDGNYEQYF
d_call: TRBD1; v_call: TRBV25-1; j_call: TRBJ2-5; clone_size: few; cdr3_nt: TGTGCCAGCAGTGGCCCGGGACAGGTGGAGAGGGAGACCCAGTACTTC; cdr3_aa: CASSGPGQVERETQYF
d_call: TRBD2; v_call: TRBV5-1; j_call: TRBJ2-3; clone_size: few; cdr3_nt: TGCGCCAGCAGCTTGGATCCCCGGTCCGGGACTAGCGGGAGGGTTGGAAGTACGCAGTATTTT; cdr3_aa: CASSLDPRSGTSGRVGSTQYF
d_call: TRBD1; v_call: TRBV30; j_call: TRBJ1-1; clone_size: -; cdr3_nt: TGTGCCGAGGGACAGGGGATTGGCACTGAAGCTTTCTTT; cdr3_aa: CAEGQGIGTEAFF